The subject of this entry is one TCR beta chain. The target antigen is unknown. Germline V lookup: CDR1 MNHEY, CDR2 SVGEGT. This CDR3 contains 15 residues. This entry is derived from a study of T cells expressing NK-cell markers. Study-wide results and caveats: There were four donors in whom these clonotypes also led the CD3+CD56-NKG2C+ fraction.

5'RACE template switching with UMIs generated TCR beta cDNA. No DNA is given; TCRdb re-called the 5' RACE reads and lists each CDR3 protein once. This sample's table reports 550,000 or so distinct CDR3 sequences. The sample taken for sequencing was blood T cells: a sorted CD56 or NKG2C T cell subset, CD4+ or CD8+ T cells, or bulk PBMC T cells (not recorded which). The origin of this receptor is a young man in good health. V and J are TRBV6-2 or TRBV6-3 and TRBJ2-7; TCRdb's D call, TRBD2, is unchecked because there is no DNA. CDR3 loop: CASRGEAGGYYEQYF.